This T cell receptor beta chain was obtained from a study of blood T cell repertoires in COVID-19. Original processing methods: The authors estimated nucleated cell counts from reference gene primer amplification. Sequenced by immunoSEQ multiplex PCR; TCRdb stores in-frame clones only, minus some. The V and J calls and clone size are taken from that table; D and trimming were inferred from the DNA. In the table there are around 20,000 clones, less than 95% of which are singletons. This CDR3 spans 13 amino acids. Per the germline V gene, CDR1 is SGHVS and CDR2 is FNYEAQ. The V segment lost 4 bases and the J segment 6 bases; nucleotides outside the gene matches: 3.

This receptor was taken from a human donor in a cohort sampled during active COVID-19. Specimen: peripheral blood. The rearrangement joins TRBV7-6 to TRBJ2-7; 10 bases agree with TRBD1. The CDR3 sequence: CASSSRQGAEQYF. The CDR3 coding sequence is TGTGCCAGCAGCTCCCGACAGGGGGCCGAGCAGTACTTC.